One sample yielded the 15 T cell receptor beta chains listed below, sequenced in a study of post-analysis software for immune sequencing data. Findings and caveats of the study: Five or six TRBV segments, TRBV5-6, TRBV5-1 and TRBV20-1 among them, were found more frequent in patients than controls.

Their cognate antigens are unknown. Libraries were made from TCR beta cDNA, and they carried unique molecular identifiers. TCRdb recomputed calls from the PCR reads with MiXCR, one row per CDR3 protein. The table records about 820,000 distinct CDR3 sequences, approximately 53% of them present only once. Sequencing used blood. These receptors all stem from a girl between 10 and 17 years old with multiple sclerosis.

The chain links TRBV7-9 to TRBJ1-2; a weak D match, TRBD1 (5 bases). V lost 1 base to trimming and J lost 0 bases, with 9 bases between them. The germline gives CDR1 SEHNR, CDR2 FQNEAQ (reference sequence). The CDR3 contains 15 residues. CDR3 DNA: TGTGCCAGCAGCTTAGGGGGGAATACTAACTATGGCTACACCTTC. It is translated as CASSLGGNTNYGYTF.

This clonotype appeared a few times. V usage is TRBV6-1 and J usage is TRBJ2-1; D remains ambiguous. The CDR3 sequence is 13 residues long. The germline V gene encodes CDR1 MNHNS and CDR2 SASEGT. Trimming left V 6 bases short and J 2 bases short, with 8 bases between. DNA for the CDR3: TGTGCCAGCAGACAGCGTACCTACAATGAGCAGTTCTTC. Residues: CASRQRTYNEQFF.

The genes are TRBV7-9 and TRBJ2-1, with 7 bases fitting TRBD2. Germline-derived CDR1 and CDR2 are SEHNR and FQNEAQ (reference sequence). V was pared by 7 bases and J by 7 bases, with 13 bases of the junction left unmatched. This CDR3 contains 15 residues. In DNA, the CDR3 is TGTGCCAGCACCCTAACTGGCGGGAGCACGAATGAGCAGTTCTTC. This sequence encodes CASTLTGGSTNEQFF.

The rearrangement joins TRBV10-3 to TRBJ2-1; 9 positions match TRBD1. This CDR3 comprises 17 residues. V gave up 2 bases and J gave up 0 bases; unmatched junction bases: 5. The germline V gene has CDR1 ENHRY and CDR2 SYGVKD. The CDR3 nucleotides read TGTGCCATCAGTGAGAGTAGGACAGGGGCCTCCTACAATGAGCAGTTCTTC. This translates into CAISESRTGASYNEQFF.

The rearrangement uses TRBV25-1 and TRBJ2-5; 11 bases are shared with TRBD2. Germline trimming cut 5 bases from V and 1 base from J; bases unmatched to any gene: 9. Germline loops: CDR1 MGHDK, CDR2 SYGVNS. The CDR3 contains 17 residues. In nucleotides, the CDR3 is TGTGCCAGCAGTACACCTAGGGGGACTAGCGGCCAAGAGACCCAGTACTTC. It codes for CASSTPRGTSGQETQYF.

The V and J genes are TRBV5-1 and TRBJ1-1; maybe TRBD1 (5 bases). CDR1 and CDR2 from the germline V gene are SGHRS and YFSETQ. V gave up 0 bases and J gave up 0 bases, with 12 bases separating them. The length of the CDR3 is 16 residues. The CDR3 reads CASSLAQVAMNTEAFF. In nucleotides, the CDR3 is TGCGCCAGCAGCTTGGCACAGGTCGCTATGAACACTGAAGCTTTCTTT.

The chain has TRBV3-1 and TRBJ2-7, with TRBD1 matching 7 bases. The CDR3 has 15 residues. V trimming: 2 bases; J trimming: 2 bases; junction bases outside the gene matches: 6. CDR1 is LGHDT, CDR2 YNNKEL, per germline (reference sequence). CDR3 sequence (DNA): TGTGCCAGCAGCCAAAACCCGAGGGGGCCCTACGAGCAGTACTTC. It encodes CASSQNPRGPYEQYF.

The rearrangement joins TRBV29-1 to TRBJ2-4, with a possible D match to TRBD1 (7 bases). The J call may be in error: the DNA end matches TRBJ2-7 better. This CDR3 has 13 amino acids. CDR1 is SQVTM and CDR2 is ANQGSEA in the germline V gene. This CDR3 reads CSVLRGTDYEQYF. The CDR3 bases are TGCAGCGTCCTACGGGGGACAGACTACGAGCAGTACTTC.

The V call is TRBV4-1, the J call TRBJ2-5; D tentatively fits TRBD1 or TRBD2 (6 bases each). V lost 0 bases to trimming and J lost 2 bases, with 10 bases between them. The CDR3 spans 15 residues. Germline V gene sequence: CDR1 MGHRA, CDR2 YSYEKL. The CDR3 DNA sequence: TGCGCCAGCAGCCAAGATCCGGGGGCGCAAGAGACCCAGTACTTC. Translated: CASSQDPGAQETQYF.

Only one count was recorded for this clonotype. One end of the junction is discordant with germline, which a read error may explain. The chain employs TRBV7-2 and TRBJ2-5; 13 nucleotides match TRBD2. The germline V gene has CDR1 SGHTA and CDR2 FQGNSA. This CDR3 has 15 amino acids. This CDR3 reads CVSSRRTSGSETQYF. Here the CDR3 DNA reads TGTGTCAGCAGCCGTCGGACTAGCGGGAGTGAGACCCAGTACTTC.

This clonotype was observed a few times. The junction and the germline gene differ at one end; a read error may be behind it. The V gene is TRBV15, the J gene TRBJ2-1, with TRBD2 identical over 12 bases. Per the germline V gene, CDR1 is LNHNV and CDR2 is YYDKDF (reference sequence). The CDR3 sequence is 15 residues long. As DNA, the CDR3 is TGTGCTACCAGCAGAGATTTGCAACTAGCGGGAGGATGGTTCTTC. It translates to CATSRDLQLAGGWFF.

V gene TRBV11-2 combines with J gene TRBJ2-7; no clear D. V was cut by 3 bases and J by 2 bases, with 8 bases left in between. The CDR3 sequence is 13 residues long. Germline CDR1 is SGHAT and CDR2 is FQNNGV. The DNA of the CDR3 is TGTGCCAGCAGCTTTGCCGGCCCCTACGAGCAGTACTTC. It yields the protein CASSFAGPYEQYF. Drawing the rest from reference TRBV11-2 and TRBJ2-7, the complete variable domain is EAGVAQSPRYKIIEKRQSVAFWCNPISGHATLYWYQQILGQGPKLLIQFQNNGVVDDSQLPKDRFSAERLKGVDSTLKIQPAKLEDSAVYLCASSFAGPYEQYFGPGTRLTVT.

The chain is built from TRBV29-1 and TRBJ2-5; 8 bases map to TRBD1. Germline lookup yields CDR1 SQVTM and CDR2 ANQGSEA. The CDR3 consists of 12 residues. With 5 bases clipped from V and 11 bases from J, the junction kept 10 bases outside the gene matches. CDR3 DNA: TGCAGCGTTAAGACAGGGGCGGGTGAGCAGTACTTC. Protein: CSVKTGAGEQYF.

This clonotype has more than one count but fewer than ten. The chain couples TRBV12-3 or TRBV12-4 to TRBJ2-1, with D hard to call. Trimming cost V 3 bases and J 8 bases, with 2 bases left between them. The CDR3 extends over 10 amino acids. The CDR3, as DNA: TGTGCCAGCAGTTTTCATGAGCAGTTCTTC. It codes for CASSFHEQFF.

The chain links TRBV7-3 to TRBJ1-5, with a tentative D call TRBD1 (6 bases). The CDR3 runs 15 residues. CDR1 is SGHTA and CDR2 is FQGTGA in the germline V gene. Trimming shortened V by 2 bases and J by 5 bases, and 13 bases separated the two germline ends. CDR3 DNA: TGTGCCAGCAGCTTAGAAGGGGGTCGGGATCAGCCCCAGCATTTT. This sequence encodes CASSLEGGRDQPQHF.